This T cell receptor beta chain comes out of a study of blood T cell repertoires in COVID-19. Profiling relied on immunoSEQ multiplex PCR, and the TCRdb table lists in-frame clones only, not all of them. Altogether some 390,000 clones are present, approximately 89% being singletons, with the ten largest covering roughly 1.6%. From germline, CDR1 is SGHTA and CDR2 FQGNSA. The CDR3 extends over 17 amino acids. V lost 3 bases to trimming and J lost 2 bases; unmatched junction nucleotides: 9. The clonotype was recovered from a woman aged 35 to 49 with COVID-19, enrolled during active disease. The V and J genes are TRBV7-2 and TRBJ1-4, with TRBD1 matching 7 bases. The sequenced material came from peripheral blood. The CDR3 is CASSLTGPSATNEKLFF. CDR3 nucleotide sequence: TGTGCCAGCAGCTTGACAGGGCCCAGTGCGACTAATGAAAAACTGTTTTTT.